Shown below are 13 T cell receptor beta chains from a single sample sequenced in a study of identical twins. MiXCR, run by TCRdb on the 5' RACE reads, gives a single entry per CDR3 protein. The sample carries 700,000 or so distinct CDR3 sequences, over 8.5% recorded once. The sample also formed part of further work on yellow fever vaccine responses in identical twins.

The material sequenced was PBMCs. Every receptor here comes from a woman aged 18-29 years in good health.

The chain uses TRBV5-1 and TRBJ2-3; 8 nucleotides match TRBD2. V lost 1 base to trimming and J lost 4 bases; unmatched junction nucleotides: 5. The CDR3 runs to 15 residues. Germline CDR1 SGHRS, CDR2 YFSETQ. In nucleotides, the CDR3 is TGCGCCAGCAGCTTGAGGGGACTAGGCTCAGATACGCAGTATTTT. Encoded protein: CASSLRGLGSDTQYF.

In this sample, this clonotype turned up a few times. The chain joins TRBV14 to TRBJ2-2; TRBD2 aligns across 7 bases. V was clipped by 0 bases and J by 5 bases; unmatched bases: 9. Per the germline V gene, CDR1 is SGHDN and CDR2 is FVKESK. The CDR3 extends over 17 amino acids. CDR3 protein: CASSQDRLAEETGELFF. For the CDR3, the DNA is TGTGCCAGCAGCCAAGACAGACTAGCTGAGGAGACCGGGGAGCTGTTTTTT.

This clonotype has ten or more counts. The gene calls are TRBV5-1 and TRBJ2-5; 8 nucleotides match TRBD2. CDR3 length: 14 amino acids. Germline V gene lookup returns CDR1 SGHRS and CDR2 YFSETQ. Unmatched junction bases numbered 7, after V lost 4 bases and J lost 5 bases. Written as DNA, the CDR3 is TGCGCCAGCAGCGCGGGACTAGAGTATGAGACCCAGTACTTC. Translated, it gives CASSAGLEYETQYF.

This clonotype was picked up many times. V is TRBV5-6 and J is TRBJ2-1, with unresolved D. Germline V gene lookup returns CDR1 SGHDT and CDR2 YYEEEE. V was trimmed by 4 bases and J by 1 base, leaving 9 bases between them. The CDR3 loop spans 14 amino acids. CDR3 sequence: CASSPASSYNEQFF. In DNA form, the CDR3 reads TGTGCCAGCAGCCCCGCCTCGTCCTACAATGAGCAGTTCTTC.

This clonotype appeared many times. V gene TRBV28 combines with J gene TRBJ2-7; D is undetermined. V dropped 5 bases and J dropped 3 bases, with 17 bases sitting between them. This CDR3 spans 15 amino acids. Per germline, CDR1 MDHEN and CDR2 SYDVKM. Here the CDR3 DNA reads TGTGCCAGCAGTCAGTTACGACTTTCGGACTACGAGCAGTACTTC. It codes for CASSQLRLSDYEQYF.

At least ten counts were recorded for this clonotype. CDR3 region: CASSLPGAETQYF. The CDR3 DNA is TGTGCCAGCAGCCTTCCGGGGGCAGAGACCCAGTACTTC. The chain uses TRBV11-3 and TRBJ2-5; D possibly matches TRBD1 or TRBD2 (6 bases each). The CDR3 is 13 residues long. Germline V CDR1 and CDR2: SGHNT, YENEEA. Trimming left V 5 bases short and J 4 bases short, with 11 bases between.

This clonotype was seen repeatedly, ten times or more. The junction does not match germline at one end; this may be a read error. The CDR3 nucleotides are TGCGCCAGCTCATTAGCGGGAGGGCCGGGGGAGACCCAGTACTTC. The encoded protein is CASSLAGGPGETQYF. The chain employs TRBV7-2 and TRBJ2-5, with TRBD2 matching over 11 bases. Germline lookup yields CDR1 SGHTA and CDR2 FQGNSA. The CDR3 covers 15 residues.

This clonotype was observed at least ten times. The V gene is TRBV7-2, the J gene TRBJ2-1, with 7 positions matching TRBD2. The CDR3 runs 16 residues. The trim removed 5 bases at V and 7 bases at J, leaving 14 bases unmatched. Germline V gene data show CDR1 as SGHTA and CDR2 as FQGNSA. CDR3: CASSPTGREGKNEQFF. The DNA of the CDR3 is TGTGCCAGCAGCCCCACGGGGAGGGAAGGTAAAAATGAGCAGTTCTTC. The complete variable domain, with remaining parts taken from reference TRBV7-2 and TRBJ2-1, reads GAGVSQSPSNKVTEKGKDVELRCDPISGHTALYWYRQSLGQGLEFLIYFQGNSAPDKSGLPSDRFSAERTGGSVSTLTIQRTQQEDSAVYLCASSPTGREGKNEQFFGPGTRLTVL.

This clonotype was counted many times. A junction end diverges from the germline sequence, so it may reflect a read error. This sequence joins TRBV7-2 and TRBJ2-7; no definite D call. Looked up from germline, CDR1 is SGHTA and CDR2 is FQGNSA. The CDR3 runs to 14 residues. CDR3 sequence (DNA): TGTGCCAGCAGTTTAGGTGGCAGAGTGGGAGAGCAGTACTTC. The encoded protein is CASSLGGRVGEQYF.

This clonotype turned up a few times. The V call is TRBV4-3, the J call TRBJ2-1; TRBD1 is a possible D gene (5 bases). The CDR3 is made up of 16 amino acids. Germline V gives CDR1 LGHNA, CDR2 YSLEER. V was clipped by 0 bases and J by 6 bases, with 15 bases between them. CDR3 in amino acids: CASSQEAAVRGNEQFF. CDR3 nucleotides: TGCGCCAGCAGCCAAGAGGCGGCAGTAAGGGGCAATGAGCAGTTCTTC.

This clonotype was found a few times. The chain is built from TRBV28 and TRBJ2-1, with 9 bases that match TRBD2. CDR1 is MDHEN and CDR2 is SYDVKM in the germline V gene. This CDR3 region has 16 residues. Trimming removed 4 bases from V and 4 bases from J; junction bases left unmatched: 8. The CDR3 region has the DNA TGTGCCAGCAGTTCCTCATCTAGCGGGAAGTACAATGAGCAGTTCTTC. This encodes CASSSSSSGKYNEQFF.

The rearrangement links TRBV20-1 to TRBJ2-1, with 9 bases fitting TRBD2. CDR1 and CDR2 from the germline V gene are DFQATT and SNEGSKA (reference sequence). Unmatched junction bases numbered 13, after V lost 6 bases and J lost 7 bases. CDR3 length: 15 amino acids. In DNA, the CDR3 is TGCAGTGCCCACATAGCGGGAGTGTCCTCGAATGAGCAGTTCTTC. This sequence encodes CSAHIAGVSSNEQFF.

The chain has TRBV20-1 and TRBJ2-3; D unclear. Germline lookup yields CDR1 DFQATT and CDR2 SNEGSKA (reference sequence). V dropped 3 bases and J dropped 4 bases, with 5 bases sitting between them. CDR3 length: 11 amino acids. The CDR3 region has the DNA TGCAGTGCTAGCTTTCCAGATACGCAGTATTTT. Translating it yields CSASFPDTQYF.